The clone carrying this TCR beta chain was picked up many times. The data were taken from a study of T cells in Graves' hyperthyroidism and ophthalmopathy. About the research overall: Peripheral blood was drawn at first diagnosis, prior to all treatment.

RNA transcripts yielded amplified TCR beta CDR3 regions. HTBI primers were the set used in a first-round RT-PCR of the TCR CDR3. Each CDR3 protein is one row after TCRdb ran MiXCR on the multiplex PCR reads. Among about 130,000 distinct CDR3 sequences listed, about 20% were seen once. The sample of blood was obtained at first hyperthyroidism diagnosis (before any ophthalmopathy symptoms). PBMCs were collected from an approximately 9.2 ml volume of fresh peripheral blood. This TCR derives from a woman between 45 and 65 years old with Graves' hyperthyroidism that later progressed to Graves' ophthalmopathy. The source material was blood.

DNA for the CDR3: TGTGCCAGCAGCTCCGACAGGGGGCTATCCTACGAGCAGTACTTC. Translation gives CASSSDRGLSYEQYF. The genes are TRBV7-2 and TRBJ2-7; TRBD1 aligns across 10 bases. In germline, CDR1 is SGHTA, CDR2 FQGNSA. The CDR3 sequence is 15 residues long. V trimming: 4 bases; J trimming: 1 base; junction bases outside the gene matches: 4.